This T cell receptor beta chain was sequenced for a study of blood T cell repertoires in COVID-19. Looking at the study overall: Acute and convalescent COVID-19 specimens originated in the United States, Italy and Spain. The analysed material was cDNA or gDNA that came from T cells, B-cell-depleted T cells, or PBMCs.

In its sample, this clone was seen a few times. The CDR3 loop spans 13 amino acids. J gave up 7 bases and V 8 bases, and 8 bases lay outside the gene matches. The germline V gene has CDR1 SNHLY and CDR2 FYNNEI. Sequencing used immunoSEQ multiplex PCR; TCRdb keeps in-frame clones, though not all of them. The sample contains some 35,000 clones, 82% of which appear only once. The chain couples TRBV2 to TRBJ1-2; TRBD1 aligns across 9 bases. Sequenced: peripheral blood. The source of this sequence is a man older than 75 with active or convalescent COVID-19. The CDR3: CASPGQGKFGYTF. The CDR3 region has the DNA TGTGCCAGCCCGGGACAGGGAAAGTTTGGCTACACCTTC.